This T cell receptor (beta chain) was sequenced for a study of immune cell composition in non-small cell lung cancer (TCRdb year 2017). General notes on the study: Histologic subtype, mostly lung adenocarcinoma or squamous cell carcinoma, was determined with H&E together with p63, CK5, Napsin A and TTF-1 immunohistochemistry. TCR-beta sequencing from Adaptive Biotechnologies was done on 34 to 40 paired sets of NSCLC tumour and non-adjacent lung specimens and on more than 25 tumour-only specimens. Supplementary cohort #1, approximately 9 lung adenocarcinoma cases, had paired tumour/lung TCR-beta sequencing and TIL populations generated to assess tumour reactivity. The subtype comparisons left out a few tumour specimens with TCR-beta data because those specimens were rare histological subtypes. Study-wide conclusions, independent of this receptor: Across approximately ten adenocarcinoma cases, TIL tumour reactivity correlated strongly with maximal tumour-associated clone frequency but not with overall clonality. Significantly higher Top 10 clone scores and productive clonality were observed in lung squamous cell carcinoma than in lung adenocarcinoma tumours. No significant correlation was found between smoking pack-years and tumour TCR-beta clonality. The reactivity cohort included only approximately 11 cases, and whether tumour-reactive clones share sequences with the dominant in vivo tumour-associated clones was not shown. Tumour-associated clones >0.5% were found in nearly half of NSCLC cases, namely in less than 35% of adenocarcinomas versus about 77% of squamous carcinomas.

As for this clone: Its antigen is currently not known. No much larger clone is present one base from it, and per-base qualities are unavailable.

Genomic DNA was extracted with the QIAamp DNA kit from frozen aliquots of unsorted single-cell suspensions. The tumour samples consisted of surgically resected non-small cell lung cancer tissue. Tissues were received within 2 hours of resection and processed immediately into single-cell suspensions. Tissue was broken up mechanically, digested enzymatically with DNase I, collagenase I and hyaluronidase for 30 minutes at 37 degrees C, and then filtered and RBC-lysed. CDR3 length: 15 amino acids, cysteine to phenylalanine. The entry retains the CDR3 DNA only, 45 bases that are in frame from base 1. CDR1 and CDR2 are read off the germline V gene (reference sequence) as MNHEY and SMNVEV. Relative to germline, V is missing 5 bases and J is missing 4 bases, with 10 bases of the junction outside any gene match. A two-step multiplex PCR was used to amplify TCR-beta CDR3 regions from genomic DNA, and Illumina-compatible adaptors were added in the second step. TCR-beta immunosequencing was performed on an Illumina platform as a commercial immunoSEQ service. Concerning the study's data processing: Two measures summarised the repertoires: productive clonality, and Top 10 Clones, meaning the percentage of T-cell templates coming from the ten most frequent sequences. Values of productive clonality ranged from 0 to 1, with a monoclonal population indicated by a value of 1. Using log10 scatter plots, tumour-associated clones were identified as sequences that made up at least 0.1% of tumour T-cell templates yet were absent from the matched non-adjacent lung. Analyses were done in GraphPad Prism7 and R, with Student's t-tests for two-group comparisons, ANOVA for stages, and linear regression for relationships. What TCRdb holds here is the immuneACCESS table cut down to in-frame rearrangements. Part of the clones is not present; checked against another copy, under half of the missing clones reflect an unresolved V gene, and the others are unexplained. From that table come the V and J calls and clone size; the DNA was used to work out D and trimming. Counted in this sample were roughly 3,000 clones; roughly 82% of them appeared once. 9.5% to 15% of the sample lies in the top ten.

The source of this sequence is a human donor with non-small cell lung cancer. Sequenced input: lung tumor tissue. The chain uses TRBV27 and TRBJ2-7, and TRBD2 matches 8 of the central bases. The CDR3 protein is CASSTQRGLGYEQYF. The nucleotides are TGTGCCAGCAGTACTCAGCGGGGGCTAGGATACGAGCAGTACTTC.